The rows below give T cell receptor beta chains drawn from one sample of a study of vaccination and CD4 T cells after COVID-19. From the PCR reads, TCRdb called clonotypes with MiXCR, one entry per CDR3 protein. The sample contains over 12,000 distinct CDR3 sequences, approximately 62% of which appear only once. No antigen is known for these receptors. Material: CD4+ T cells from blood, cultured in vitro. The receptor set was obtained from a human donor who had recovered from COVID-19. Both conserved end residues are part of each CDR3.

j_gene: TRBJ2-6
v_gene: TRBV24-1
CDR3aa: CATSREAETSGANVLTF

j_gene: TRBJ1-1
v_gene: TRBV6-5
CDR3aa: CASSYLGSTEAFF

j_gene: TRBJ2-1
v_gene: TRBV19
CDR3aa: CASRSLGTSGGRPLNEQFF

j_gene: TRBJ2-7
v_gene: TRBV20-1
CDR3aa: CSARNSGTYEQYF

j_gene: TRBJ2-2
v_gene: TRBV6-1
CDR3aa: CASRSGGLESGELFF

j_gene: TRBJ2-7
v_gene: TRBV6-2/TRBV6-3
CDR3aa: CASIFGGDSSHEQYF

j_gene: TRBJ2-2
v_gene: TRBV15
CDR3aa: CATSRGKGGPSNTGELFF

j_gene: TRBJ1-2
v_gene: TRBV2
CDR3aa: CASSRTGGYTF

j_gene: TRBJ1-1
v_gene: TRBV20-1
CDR3aa: CSALDRVTEAFF

j_gene: TRBJ1-5
v_gene: TRBV2
CDR3aa: CASKGSAHSNQPQHF

j_gene: TRBJ2-2
v_gene: TRBV2
CDR3aa: CASSEHRTGELFF

j_gene: TRBJ1-5
v_gene: TRBV2
CDR3aa: CASSEWSRQPQHF

j_gene: TRBJ2-3
v_gene: TRBV7-2
CDR3aa: CASSPGGAQDTQYF

j_gene: TRBJ2-7
v_gene: TRBV7-6
CDR3aa: CASSLDSGEQYF

j_gene: TRBJ1-5
v_gene: TRBV27
CDR3aa: CASSGTGGAQPQHF

j_gene: TRBJ1-1
v_gene: TRBV6-2/TRBV6-3
CDR3aa: CASSYSTRGRGMNTEAFF

j_gene: TRBJ2-7
v_gene: TRBV7-8
CDR3aa: CASSPDRTYYEQYF

j_gene: TRBJ1-2
v_gene: TRBV12-3/TRBV12-4
CDR3aa: CASSLAQGGGYTF

j_gene: TRBJ2-3
v_gene: TRBV7-9
CDR3aa: CASSLEGWLAGSTDTQYF

j_gene: TRBJ2-7
v_gene: TRBV15
CDR3aa: CATSRDELQQYF

j_gene: TRBJ1-2
v_gene: TRBV7-9
CDR3aa: CASNRDGYGYTF

j_gene: TRBJ2-7
v_gene: TRBV2
CDR3aa: CASVAGGVYEQYF

j_gene: TRBJ1-1
v_gene: TRBV6-1
CDR3aa: CASSTMTENTEAFF

j_gene: TRBJ2-1
v_gene: TRBV7-6
CDR3aa: CASSLERGREQFF

j_gene: TRBJ1-1
v_gene: TRBV19
CDR3aa: CASSKGGSAGTEAFF

j_gene: TRBJ2-6
v_gene: TRBV7-8
CDR3aa: CASSSSGTGAFSGANVLTF

j_gene: TRBJ1-6
v_gene: TRBV6-1
CDR3aa: CASTWTARGENSPLHF

j_gene: TRBJ1-6
v_gene: TRBV7-8
CDR3aa: CASSTRDFSDSYNSPLHF

j_gene: TRBJ2-7
v_gene: TRBV20-1
CDR3aa: CSARDPAGGTLPYEQYF

j_gene: TRBJ2-7
v_gene: TRBV6-1
CDR3aa: CASSEATAGWAGIYEQYF

j_gene: TRBJ1-2
v_gene: TRBV11-2
CDR3aa: CASSLNREPRGGYTF

j_gene: TRBJ2-5
v_gene: TRBV10-1
CDR3aa: CASSRDFQETQYF

j_gene: TRBJ2-2
v_gene: TRBV7-9
CDR3aa: CASSLDRGLSGELFF

j_gene: TRBJ1-2
v_gene: TRBV6-5
CDR3aa: CASSYSTLGQYGYTF

j_gene: TRBJ1-5
v_gene: TRBV2
CDR3aa: CASSEVEQSAGSQHF

j_gene: TRBJ2-1
v_gene: TRBV6-2/TRBV6-3
CDR3aa: CAVLASGTRGYNEQFF

j_gene: TRBJ2-2
v_gene: TRBV7-4
CDR3aa: CASSFGQPIHTGELFF

j_gene: TRBJ2-3
v_gene: TRBV20-1
CDR3aa: CSATGDLGTDTQYF

j_gene: TRBJ2-3
v_gene: TRBV20-1
CDR3aa: CSASNLASSTDTQYF

j_gene: TRBJ1-5
v_gene: TRBV20-1
CDR3aa: CSARDRTQPQHF